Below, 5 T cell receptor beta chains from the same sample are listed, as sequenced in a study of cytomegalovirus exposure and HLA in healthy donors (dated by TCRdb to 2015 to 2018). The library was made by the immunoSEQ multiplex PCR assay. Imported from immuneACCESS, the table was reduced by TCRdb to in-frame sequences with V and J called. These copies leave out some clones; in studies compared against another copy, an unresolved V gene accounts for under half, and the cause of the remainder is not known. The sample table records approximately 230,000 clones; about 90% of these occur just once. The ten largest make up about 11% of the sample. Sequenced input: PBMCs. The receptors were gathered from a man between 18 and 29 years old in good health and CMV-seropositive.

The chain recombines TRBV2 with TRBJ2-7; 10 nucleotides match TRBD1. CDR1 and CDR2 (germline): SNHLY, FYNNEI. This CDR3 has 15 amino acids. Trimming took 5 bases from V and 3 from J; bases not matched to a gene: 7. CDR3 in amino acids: CASSPTGTGVYEQYF. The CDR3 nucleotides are TGTGCCAGCAGTCCCACCGGGACAGGGGTCTACGAGCAGTACTTC.

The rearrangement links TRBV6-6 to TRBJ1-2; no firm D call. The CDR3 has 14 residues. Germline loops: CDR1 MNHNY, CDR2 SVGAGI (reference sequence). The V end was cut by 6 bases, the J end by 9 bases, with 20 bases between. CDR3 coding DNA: TGTGCCAGCAGCTCCTCGACCGGCTTTAATCGCTACACCTTC. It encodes CASSSSTGFNRYTF.

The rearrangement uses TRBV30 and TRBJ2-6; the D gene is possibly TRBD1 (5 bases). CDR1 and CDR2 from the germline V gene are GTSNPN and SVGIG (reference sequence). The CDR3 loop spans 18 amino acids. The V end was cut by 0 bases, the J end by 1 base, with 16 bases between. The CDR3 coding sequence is TGTGCCTGGAGTGTACGAGGACAACAATTATCTGGGGCCAACGTCCTGACTTTC. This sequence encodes CAWSVRGQQLSGANVLTF.

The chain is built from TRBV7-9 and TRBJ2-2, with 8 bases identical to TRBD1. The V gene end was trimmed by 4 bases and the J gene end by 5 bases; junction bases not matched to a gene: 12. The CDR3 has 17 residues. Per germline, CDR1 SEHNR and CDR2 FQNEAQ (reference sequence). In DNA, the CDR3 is TGTGCCAGCAGCTCCCCCTCTGGACAGGGATATACCGGGGAGCTGTTTTTT. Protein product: CASSSPSGQGYTGELFF.

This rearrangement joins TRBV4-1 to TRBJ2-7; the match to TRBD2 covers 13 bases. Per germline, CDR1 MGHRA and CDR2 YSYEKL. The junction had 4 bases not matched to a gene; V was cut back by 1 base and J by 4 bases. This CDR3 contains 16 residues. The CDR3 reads CASSQGGTSGMYEQYF. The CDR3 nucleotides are TGCGCCAGCAGCCAAGGGGGGACTAGCGGGATGTACGAGCAGTACTTC.